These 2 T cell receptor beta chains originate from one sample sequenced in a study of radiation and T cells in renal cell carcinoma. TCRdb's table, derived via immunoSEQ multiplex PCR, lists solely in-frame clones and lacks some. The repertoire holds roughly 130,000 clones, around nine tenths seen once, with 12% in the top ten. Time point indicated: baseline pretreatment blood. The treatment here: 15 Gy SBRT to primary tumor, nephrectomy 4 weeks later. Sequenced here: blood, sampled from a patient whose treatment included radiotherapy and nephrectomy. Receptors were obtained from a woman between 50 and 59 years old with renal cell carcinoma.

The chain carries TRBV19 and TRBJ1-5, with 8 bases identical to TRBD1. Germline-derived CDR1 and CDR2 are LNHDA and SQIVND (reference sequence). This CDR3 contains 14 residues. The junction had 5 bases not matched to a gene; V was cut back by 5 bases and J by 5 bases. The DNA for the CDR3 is TGTGCCAGTAGTGGATCAGGGGGCCATCAGCCCCAGCATTTT. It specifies CASSGSGGHQPQHF. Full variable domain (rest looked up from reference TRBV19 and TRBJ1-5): DGGITQSPKYLFRKEGQNVTLSCEQNLNHDAMYWYRQDPGQGLRLIYYSQIVNDFQKGDIAEGYSVSREKKESFPLTVTSAQKNPTAFYLCASSGSGGHQPQHFGDGTRLSIL.

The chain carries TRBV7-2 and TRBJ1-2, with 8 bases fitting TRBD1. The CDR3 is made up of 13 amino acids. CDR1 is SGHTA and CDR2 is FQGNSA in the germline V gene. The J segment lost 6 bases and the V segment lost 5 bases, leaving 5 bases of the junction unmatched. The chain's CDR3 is CASSVNRGDGYTF. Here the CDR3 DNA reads TGTGCCAGCAGCGTGAACAGGGGGGATGGCTACACCTTC.